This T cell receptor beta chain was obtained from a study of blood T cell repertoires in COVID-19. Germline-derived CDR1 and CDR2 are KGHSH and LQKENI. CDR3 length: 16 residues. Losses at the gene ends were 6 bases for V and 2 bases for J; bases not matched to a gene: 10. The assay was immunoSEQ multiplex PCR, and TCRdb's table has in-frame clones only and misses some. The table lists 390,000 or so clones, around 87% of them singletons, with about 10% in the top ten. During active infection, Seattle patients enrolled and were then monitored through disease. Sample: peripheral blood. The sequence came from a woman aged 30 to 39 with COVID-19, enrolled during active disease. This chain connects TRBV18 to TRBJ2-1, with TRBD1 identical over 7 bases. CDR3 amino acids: CASSQRTGLTYNEQFF. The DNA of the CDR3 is TGTGCCAGCTCCCAACGGACAGGTCTCACCTACAATGAGCAGTTCTTC.